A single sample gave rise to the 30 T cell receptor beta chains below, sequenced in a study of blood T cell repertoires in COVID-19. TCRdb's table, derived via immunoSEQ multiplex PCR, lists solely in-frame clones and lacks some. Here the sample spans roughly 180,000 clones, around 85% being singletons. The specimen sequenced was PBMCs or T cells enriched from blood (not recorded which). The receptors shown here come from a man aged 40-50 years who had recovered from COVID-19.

The CDR3 coding sequence is TGTGCCAGCAGCTCCGTGGGCCCGGGGGGCTACACCTTC. It is translated as CASSSVGPGGYTF. This chain uses TRBV28 with TRBJ1-2; no firm D call. CDR3 size: 13 residues. Germline V lookup: CDR1 MDHEN, CDR2 SYDVKM. The V and J ends lost 6 bases and 8 bases respectively, with 16 bases between them.

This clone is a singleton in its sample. The DNA for the CDR3 is TGTGCCAGCAGCCATTTAGTCCTGAATGAGCAGTTCTTC. The encoded protein is CASSHLVLNEQFF. The genes are TRBV3-1 (or the pseudogene TRBV3-2) and TRBJ2-1, with D unclear. Germline V gene lookup returns CDR1 LGHDT and CDR2 YNNKEL (reference sequence). The CDR3 is 13 amino acids. Trimming stripped 3 bases from V and 7 bases from J, with 10 bases between.

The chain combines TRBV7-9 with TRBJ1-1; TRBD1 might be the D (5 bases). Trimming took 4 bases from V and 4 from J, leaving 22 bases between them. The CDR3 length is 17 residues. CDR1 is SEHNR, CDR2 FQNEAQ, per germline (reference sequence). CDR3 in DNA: TGTGCCAGCAGCTCAAGCCCGGGACTCTCAGGGAGCACTGAAGCTTTCTTT. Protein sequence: CASSSSPGLSGSTEAFF.

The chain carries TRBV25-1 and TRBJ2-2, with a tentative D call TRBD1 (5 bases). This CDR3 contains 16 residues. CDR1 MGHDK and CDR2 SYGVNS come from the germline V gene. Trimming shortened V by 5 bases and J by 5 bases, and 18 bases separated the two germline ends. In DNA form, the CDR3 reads TGTGCCAGCAGTTCCCAAGGGGTGTCGGCTACCGGGGAGCTGTTTTTT. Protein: CASSSQGVSATGELFF.

Written as DNA, the CDR3 is TGCGCCAGCAGCTCCTTCGGCTCTGGAAACACCATATATTTT. Amino acid sequence: CASSSFGSGNTIYF. The rearrangement joins TRBV5-1 to TRBJ1-3; D gene unclear. Germline assignment: CDR1 SGHRS and CDR2 YFSETQ. This CDR3 contains 14 residues. The V end lost 3 bases, the J end lost 0 bases, and 7 bases lay between the germline ends.

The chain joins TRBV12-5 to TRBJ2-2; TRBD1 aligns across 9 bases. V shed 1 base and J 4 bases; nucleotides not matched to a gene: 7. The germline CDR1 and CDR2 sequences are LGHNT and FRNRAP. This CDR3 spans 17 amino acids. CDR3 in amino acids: CASGLAGTGRITGELFF. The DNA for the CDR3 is TGTGCTAGTGGTTTGGCCGGGACAGGGAGAATCACCGGGGAGCTGTTTTTT.

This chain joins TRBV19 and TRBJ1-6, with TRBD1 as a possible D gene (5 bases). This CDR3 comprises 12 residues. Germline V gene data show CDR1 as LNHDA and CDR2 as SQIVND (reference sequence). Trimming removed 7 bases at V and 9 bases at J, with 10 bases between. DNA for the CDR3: TGTGCCAGTATGCAGGGAGGTTCACCCCTCCACTTT. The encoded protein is CASMQGGSPLHF. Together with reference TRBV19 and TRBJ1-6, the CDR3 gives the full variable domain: DGGITQSPKYLFRKEGQNVTLSCEQNLNHDAMYWYRQDPGQGLRLIYYSQIVNDFQKGDIAEGYSVSREKKESFPLTVTSAQKNPTAFYLCASMQGGSPLHFGNGTRLTVT.

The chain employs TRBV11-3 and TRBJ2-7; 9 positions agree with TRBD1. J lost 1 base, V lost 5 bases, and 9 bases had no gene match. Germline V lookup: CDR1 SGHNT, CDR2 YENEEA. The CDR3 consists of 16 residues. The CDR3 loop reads CASSAITGGASYEQYF. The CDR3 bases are TGTGCCAGCAGCGCTATTACAGGGGGCGCTTCCTACGAGCAGTACTTC.

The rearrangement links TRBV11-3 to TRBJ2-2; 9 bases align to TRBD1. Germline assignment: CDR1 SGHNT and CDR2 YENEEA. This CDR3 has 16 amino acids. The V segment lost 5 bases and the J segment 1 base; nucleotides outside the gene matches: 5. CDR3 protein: CASSRGDRVNTGELFF. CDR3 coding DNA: TGTGCCAGCAGCCGAGGGGACAGGGTGAACACCGGGGAGCTGTTTTTT. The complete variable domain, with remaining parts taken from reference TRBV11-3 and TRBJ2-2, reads EAGVVQSPRYKIIEKKQPVAFWCNPISGHNTLYWYLQNLGQGPELLIRYENEEAVDDSQLPKDRFSAERLKGVDSTLKIQPAELGDSAVYLCASSRGDRVNTGELFFGEGSRLTVL.

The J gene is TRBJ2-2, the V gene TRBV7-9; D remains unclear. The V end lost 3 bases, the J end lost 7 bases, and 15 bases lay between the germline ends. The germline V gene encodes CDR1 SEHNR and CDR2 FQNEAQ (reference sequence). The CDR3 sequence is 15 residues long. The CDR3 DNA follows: TGTGCCAGCAGCTTTGAGACTTCCAAACTCGGGGAGCTGTTTTTT. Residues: CASSFETSKLGELFF.

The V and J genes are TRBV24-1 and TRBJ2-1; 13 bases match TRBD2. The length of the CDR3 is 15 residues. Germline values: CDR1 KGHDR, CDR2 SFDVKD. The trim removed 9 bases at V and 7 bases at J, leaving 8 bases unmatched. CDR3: CATGNGLAGENEQFF. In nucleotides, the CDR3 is TGTGCCACCGGGAACGGACTAGCGGGGGAAAATGAGCAGTTCTTC.

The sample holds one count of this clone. CDR3 loop: CAISESTGKETQYF. As DNA, the CDR3 is TGTGCCATCAGTGAGTCGACAGGGAAAGAGACCCAGTACTTC. The chain recombines TRBV10-3 with TRBJ2-5; 7 bases fit TRBD1. Germline CDR1 reads ENHRY; CDR2 reads SYGVKD. The J segment lost 3 bases and the V segment lost 0 bases, leaving 1 base of the junction unmatched. This CDR3 contains 14 residues.

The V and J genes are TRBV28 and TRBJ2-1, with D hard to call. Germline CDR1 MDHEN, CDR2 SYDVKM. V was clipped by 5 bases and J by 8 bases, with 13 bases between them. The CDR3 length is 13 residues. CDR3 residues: CASSTNPGDEQFF. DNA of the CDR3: TGTGCCAGCAGTACTAACCCGGGTGATGAGCAGTTCTTC. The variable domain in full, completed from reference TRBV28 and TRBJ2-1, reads DVKVTQSSRYLVKRTGEKVFLECVQDMDHENMFWYRQDPGLGLRLIYFSYDVKMKEKGDIPEGYSVSREKKERFSLILESASTNQTSMYLCASSTNPGDEQFFGPGTRLTVL.

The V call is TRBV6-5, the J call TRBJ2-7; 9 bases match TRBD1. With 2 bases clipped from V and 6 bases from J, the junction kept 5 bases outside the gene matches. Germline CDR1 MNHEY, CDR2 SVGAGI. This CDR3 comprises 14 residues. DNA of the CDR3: TGTGCCAGCAGTTACCTACAGGGGGCTAGCGAGCAGTACTTC. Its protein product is CASSYLQGASEQYF.

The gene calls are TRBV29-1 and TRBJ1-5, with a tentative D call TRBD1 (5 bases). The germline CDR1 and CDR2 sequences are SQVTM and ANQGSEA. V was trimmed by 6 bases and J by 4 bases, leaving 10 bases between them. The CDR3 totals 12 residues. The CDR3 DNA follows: TGCAGCGTCGGGACTGCGAATCAGCCCCAGCATTTT. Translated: CSVGTANQPQHF.

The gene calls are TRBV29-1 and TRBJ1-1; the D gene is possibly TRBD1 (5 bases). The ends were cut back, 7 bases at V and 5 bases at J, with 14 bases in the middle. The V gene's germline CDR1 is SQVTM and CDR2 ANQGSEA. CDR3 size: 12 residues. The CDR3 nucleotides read TGCAGCGCCCGAAGGGGAAGGACTGAAGCTTTCTTT. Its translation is CSARRGRTEAFF.

The CDR3 spells CASSFWGQETEAFF. The CDR3 nucleotides read TGTGCCAGCAGTTTTTGGGGGCAGGAAACTGAAGCTTTCTTT. The chain has TRBV28 and TRBJ1-1; the D gene is possibly TRBD1 (6 bases). There are 14 residues in the CDR3. The germline V gene encodes CDR1 MDHEN and CDR2 SYDVKM. V shed 3 bases and J shed 5 bases, with 13 bases lying between them.

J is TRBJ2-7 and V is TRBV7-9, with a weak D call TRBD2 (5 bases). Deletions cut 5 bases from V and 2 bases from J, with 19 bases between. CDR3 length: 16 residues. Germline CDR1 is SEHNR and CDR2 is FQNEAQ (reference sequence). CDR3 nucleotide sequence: TGTGCCAGCAGCGGAACGGGAACTGAGCGTACCTACGAGCAGTACTTC. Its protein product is CASSGTGTERTYEQYF. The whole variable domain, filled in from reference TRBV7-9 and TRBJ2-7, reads DTGVSQNPRHKITKRGQNVTFRCDPISEHNRLYWYRQTLGQGPEFLTYFQNEAQLEKSRLLSDRFSAERPKGSFSTLEIQRTEQGDSAMYLCASSGTGTERTYEQYFGPGTRLTVT.

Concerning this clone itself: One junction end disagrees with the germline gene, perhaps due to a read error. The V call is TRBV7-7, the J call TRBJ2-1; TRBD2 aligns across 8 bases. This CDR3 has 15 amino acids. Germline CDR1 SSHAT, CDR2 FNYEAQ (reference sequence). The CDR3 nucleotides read TGTGCTAGCAGCTTATCGGGGGGGGTCCGCGATGAGCAGTTCTTC. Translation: CASSLSGGVRDEQFF.

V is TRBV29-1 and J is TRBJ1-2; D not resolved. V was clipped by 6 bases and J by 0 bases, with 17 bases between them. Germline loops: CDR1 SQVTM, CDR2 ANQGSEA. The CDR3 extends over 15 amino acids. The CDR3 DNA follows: TGCAGCGTCGATGCGGGTAGGCCATCTAACTATGGCTACACCTTC. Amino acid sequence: CSVDAGRPSNYGYTF. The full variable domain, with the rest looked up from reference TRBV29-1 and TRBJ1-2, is SAVISQKPSRDICQRGTSLTIQCQVDSQVTMMFWYRQQPGQSLTLIATANQGSEATYESGFVIDKFPISRPNLTFSTLTVSNMSPEDSSIYLCSVDAGRPSNYGYTFGSGTRLTVV.

The CDR3 spells CASSPPGSQETQYF. The CDR3 DNA follows: TGTGCCAGCTCACCGCCGGGGAGCCAAGAGACCCAGTACTTC. V is TRBV18 and J is TRBJ2-5, with D maybe TRBD2 (5 bases). Germline loops: CDR1 KGHSH, CDR2 LQKENI. CDR3 length: 14 residues. V lost 3 bases to trimming and J lost 1 base, with 9 bases between them.

The CDR3 DNA sequence: TGTGCCAGCAGCGAGGAGCCTAGCAGGGGCAGCACAGATACGCAGTATTTT. Its protein is CASSEEPSRGSTDTQYF. The chain links TRBV9 to TRBJ2-3; tentatively, D is TRBD1 (6 bases). Between the trimmed V and J ends, which lost 3 bases and 0 bases, there was a span of 17 bases. Germline V gene lookup returns CDR1 SGDLS and CDR2 YYNGEE. The CDR3 extends over 17 amino acids.

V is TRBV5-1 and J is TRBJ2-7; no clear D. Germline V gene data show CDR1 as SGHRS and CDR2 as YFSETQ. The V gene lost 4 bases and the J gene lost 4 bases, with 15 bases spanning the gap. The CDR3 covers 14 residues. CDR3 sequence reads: CASSAGVQGYEQYF. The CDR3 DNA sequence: TGCGCCAGCAGCGCAGGCGTGCAAGGTTACGAGCAGTACTTC.

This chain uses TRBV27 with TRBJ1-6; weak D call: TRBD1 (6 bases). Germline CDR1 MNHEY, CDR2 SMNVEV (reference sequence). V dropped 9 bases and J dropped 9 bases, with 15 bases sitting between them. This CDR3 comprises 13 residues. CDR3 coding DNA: TGTGCCAGTTCCCAAGCCAGGGGTTCACCCCTCCACTTT. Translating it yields CASSQARGSPLHF.

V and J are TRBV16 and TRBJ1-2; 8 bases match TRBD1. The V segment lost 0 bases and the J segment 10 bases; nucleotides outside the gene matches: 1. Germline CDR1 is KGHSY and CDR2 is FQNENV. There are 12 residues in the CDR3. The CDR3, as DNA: TGTGCCAGCAGCCAATCGACAGGGGCCTACACCTTC. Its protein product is CASSQSTGAYTF.

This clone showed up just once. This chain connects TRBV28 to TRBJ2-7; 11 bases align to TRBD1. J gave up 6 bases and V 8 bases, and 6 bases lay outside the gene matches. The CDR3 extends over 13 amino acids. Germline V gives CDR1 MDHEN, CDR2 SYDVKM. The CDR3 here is CASARTGGVEQYF. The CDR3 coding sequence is TGTGCCAGCGCCAGGACAGGGGGCGTCGAGCAGTACTTC.

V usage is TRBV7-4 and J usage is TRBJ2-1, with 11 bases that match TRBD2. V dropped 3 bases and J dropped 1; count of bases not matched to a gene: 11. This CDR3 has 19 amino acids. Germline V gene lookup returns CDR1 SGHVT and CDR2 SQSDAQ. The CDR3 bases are TGTGCCAGCAGCTTCCCGACTAGCGGGGTTCTCTATTCCTACAATGAGCAGTTCTTC. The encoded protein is CASSFPTSGVLYSYNEQFF.

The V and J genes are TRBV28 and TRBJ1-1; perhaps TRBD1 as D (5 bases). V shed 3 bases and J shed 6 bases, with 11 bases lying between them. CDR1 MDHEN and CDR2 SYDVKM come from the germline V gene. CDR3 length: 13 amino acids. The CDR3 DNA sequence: TGTGCCAGCAGTTTCAGGGTTAGAGCTGAAGCTTTCTTT. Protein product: CASSFRVRAEAFF. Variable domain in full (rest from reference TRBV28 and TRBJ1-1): DVKVTQSSRYLVKRTGEKVFLECVQDMDHENMFWYRQDPGLGLRLIYFSYDVKMKEKGDIPEGYSVSREKKERFSLILESASTNQTSMYLCASSFRVRAEAFFGQGTRLTVV.

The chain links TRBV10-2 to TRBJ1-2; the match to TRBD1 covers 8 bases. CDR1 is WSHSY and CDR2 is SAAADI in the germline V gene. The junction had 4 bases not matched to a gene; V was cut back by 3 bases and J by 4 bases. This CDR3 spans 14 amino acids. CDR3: CASSDGQGAYGYTF. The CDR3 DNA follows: TGCGCCAGCAGTGATGGACAGGGTGCCTATGGCTACACCTTC.

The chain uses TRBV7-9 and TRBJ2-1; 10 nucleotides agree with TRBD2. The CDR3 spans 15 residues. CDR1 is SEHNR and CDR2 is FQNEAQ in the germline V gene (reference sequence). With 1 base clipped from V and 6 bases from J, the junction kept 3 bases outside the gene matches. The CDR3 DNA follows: TGTGCCAGCAGCTTAGATAGCGGGAGGCGCAATGAGCAGTTCTTC. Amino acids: CASSLDSGRRNEQFF.